This T cell receptor (beta chain) was observed in a study of breast tumors, draining lymph nodes, adjacent tissues. Findings and caveats of the study: The lymph node origin of tumor T cells was framed as consistent with a hypothesis, not demonstrated. Luminal-like breast cancer showed significantly greater tumor-nontumor repertoire similarity than basal-like breast cancer did. Tumor repertoires ranked between lymph nodes and nontumor tissue in diversity, with V and J gene preferences. The data were judged consistent with most tumor T cells coming from lymph node and expanding in tumor.

The lymph nodes were axillary draining lymph nodes from breast cancer patients. V lost 3 bases to trimming and J lost 4 bases; unmatched junction nucleotides: 11. The CDR3 spans 16 residues. Germline CDR1 and CDR2: LGHDT and YNNKEL (reference sequence). Concerning this clonotype: The antigen is unknown.

TCRdb recomputed calls from the multiplex PCR reads with MiXCR, one row per CDR3 protein. The sample gives 290,000 or so distinct CDR3 sequences, more than 30% of which show up once; more than 0.95% is in the top ten. Specimen: axillary lymph node tissue. This TCR came from a female donor with breast cancer. Some clones in this sample may be carry-over from other donors' samples. The J gene is TRBJ1-2, the V gene TRBV3-1; 7 bases are shared with TRBD1. CDR3 residues: CASSHLHRGRGYGYTF. The DNA of the CDR3 is TGTGCCAGCAGCCACCTTCATAGGGGGCGCGGCTATGGCTACACCTTC.